This is a list of T cell receptor beta chains from one sample in a study of cytomegalovirus exposure and HLA in healthy donors. Here immunoSEQ multiplex PCR was the method, and the copy in TCRdb shows in-frame clones only, minus some. The profile shows around 150,000 clones, 75% of them singletons. Specimen: PBMCs. These receptors were obtained from a male donor in good health and CMV-seronegative. CDR3s include the opening cysteine and the closing phenylalanine or tryptophan. A D gene is named only where the DNA matches it firmly. The size entry is marked missing in some rows and otherwise reads once, few, many or a size class.

abundance	j_gene	d_gene	v_gene	CDR3aa	CDR3nt
few	TRBJ2-7	-	TRBV15	CATSRAGVAYEQYF	TGTGCCACCAGCAGAGCAGGGGTCGCCTACGAGCAGTACTTC
-	TRBJ2-1	TRBD2	TRBV5-4	CASSEGTSLLQFF	TGTGCCAGCAGCGAAGGGACTAGTCTCTTGCAGTTCTTC
-	TRBJ2-1	TRBD2	TRBV7-9	CASSFAGTSGIKQFF	TGTGCCAGCAGCTTTGCCGGGACTAGCGGGATAAAGCAGTTCTTC
-	TRBJ1-5	-	TRBV5-4	CANSRAGGNQPQHF	TGTGCCAACAGCCGGGCAGGGGGCAATCAGCCCCAGCATTTT
-	TRBJ2-2	-	TRBV21-1	CASSIPTGTGGLQPNTGELFF	TGTGCCAGCAGCATCCCGACCGGGACAGGGGGTCTCCAGCCGAACACCGGGGAGCTGTTTTTT
-	TRBJ2-7	TRBD1	TRBV4-1	CASSHGQGDHEQYF	TGCGCCAGCAGCCACGGACAGGGGGACCACGAGCAGTACTTC
-	TRBJ2-1	TRBD2	TRBV7-2	CASSLDSSGRYNEQFF	TGTGCCAGCAGCTTAGATTCTAGCGGGAGGTACAATGAGCAGTTCTTC
-	TRBJ2-1	TRBD1	TRBV5-1	CASSLGGTGSYNEQFF	TGCGCCAGCAGCTTGGGCGGGACAGGGTCCTATAATGAGCAGTTCTTC
-	TRBJ2-1	TRBD2	TRBV19	CASSIVELAGGNEQFF	TGTGCCAGTAGTATAGTCGAGCTAGCGGGGGGGAATGAGCAGTTCTTC
-	TRBJ2-3	-	TRBV19	CASTAGMGTDTQYF	TGTGCCAGTACGGCGGGAATGGGGACAGATACGCAGTATTTT
-	TRBJ2-5	-	TRBV7-6	CASTLSAAAGVQETQYF	TGTGCCAGCACCTTAAGTGCGGCAGCAGGGGTACAAGAGACCCAGTACTTC
-	TRBJ1-1	-	TRBV29-1	CSVEGGDAILTEAFF	TGCAGCGTTGAAGGGGGGGACGCGATCCTCACTGAAGCTTTCTTT
few	TRBJ1-2	-	TRBV10-3	CAISEVKGDGGYTF	TGTGCCATCAGTGAGGTGAAAGGGGATGGCGGCTACACCTTC
-	TRBJ1-2	TRBD1	TRBV7-4	CASSSDRDRARGYTF	TGTGCCAGCAGCTCGGACCGGGACAGGGCAAGAGGCTACACCTTC
-	TRBJ2-6	TRBD1	TRBV5-4	CASSFGTDPSGANVLTF	TGTGCCAGCAGCTTCGGGACAGACCCCTCTGGGGCCAACGTCCTGACTTTC